This T cell receptor (beta chain) appears in the sequencing data of a study of T cells after yellow fever vaccination. Overall study results and limits: Though weaker, the secondary response peaked faster, on day 5 versus 15. Clones from primary vaccination mostly reappeared after the booster (about 97% CD4, over 85% CD8).

TCRdb processed the 5' RACE reads anew with MiXCR; each CDR3 protein has one entry. The data contain some 80,000 distinct CDR3 sequences, about an eighth of them seen just once; the ten biggest clones take up 20% to 25%. Germline V lookup: CDR1 LNHDA, CDR2 SQIVND (reference sequence). J was trimmed by 6 bases and V by 7 bases; bases with no gene match: 9. The length of the CDR3 is 14 residues. This receptor was obtained from a man younger than 30 who received the YFV17D yellow fever vaccine. The chain joins TRBV19 to TRBJ2-1; 7 positions agree with TRBD1. Here the sequenced sample was CD8+ T cells not binding an NS4B(214-222) dextramer, sorted from PBMCs, taken approximately 22 days after the first yellow fever vaccination. The CDR3 reads CASTATGRINEQFF. DNA of the CDR3: TGTGCCAGTACCGCGACAGGGCGAATCAATGAGCAGTTCTTC.